The rows below give T cell receptor beta chains drawn from one sample of a study of T cell repertoires in cytomegalovirus infection. TCRdb recomputed calls from the reads with MiXCR, one row per CDR3 protein. The sample shows about 920,000 distinct CDR3 sequences, around 29% of them seen only once. Their antigen targets remain unknown. Sequenced material: cultured CD8+ T cells from PBMCs, taken from culture after CMV antigen stimulation. These receptors were taken from a human donor in good health (CMV status not recorded). Some clones in this sample may be carry-over from other donors' samples. The CDR3 runs from the conserved cysteine through the conserved F or W. The order of the fields is D gene, V gene, clone size, J gene, CDR3 DNA, CDR3 protein. A D gene is named only where the DNA matches it firmly. Some rows have no size entry. The others give once, few or many, or a class for an expanded clone.

D gene: -; V gene: TRBV6-1; clone size: -; J gene: TRBJ2-3; CDR3 DNA: TGTGCCAGCAGCGTAATTCTCGGACCCACACCAGATACGCAGTATTTT; CDR3 protein: CASSVILGPTPDTQYF
D gene: TRBD1; V gene: TRBV6-2/TRBV6-3; clone size: -; J gene: TRBJ1-6; CDR3 DNA: TGTGCCAGCACTCCGGGACAGGGCTCCTATAATTCACCCCTCCACTTT; CDR3 protein: CASTPGQGSYNSPLHF
D gene: -; V gene: TRBV7-6; clone size: -; J gene: TRBJ1-1; CDR3 DNA: TGTGTCAGCAGCTTAGCGGGGGTTCGGAGAGCTTTCTTT; CDR3 protein: CVSSLAGVRRAFF
D gene: -; V gene: TRBV27; clone size: few; J gene: TRBJ2-3; CDR3 DNA: TGTGCCAGCAAGAGCCCTGCGAACACAGATACGCAGTATTTT; CDR3 protein: CASKSPANTDTQYF
D gene: -; V gene: TRBV7-9; clone size: few; J gene: TRBJ2-5; CDR3 DNA: TGTGCCAGCAATACACCGGGACTTCGGACAGAGACCCAGTACTTC; CDR3 protein: CASNTPGLRTETQYF
D gene: -; V gene: TRBV7-6; clone size: -; J gene: TRBJ1-1; CDR3 DNA: TGTGCCAGCAGACCTAACCAGGGGTCGATATCCTTGAACACTGAAGCTTTCTTT; CDR3 protein: CASRPNQGSISLNTEAFF
D gene: -; V gene: TRBV2; clone size: -; J gene: TRBJ1-2; CDR3 DNA: TGTGCCAGCCCTAAAGGGTTCAACTATGGCTACACCTTC; CDR3 protein: CASPKGFNYGYTF
D gene: -; V gene: TRBV6-2/TRBV6-3; clone size: -; J gene: TRBJ2-3; CDR3 DNA: TGTGCCAGCAAAAGAGGGCAGTATTTT; CDR3 protein: CASKRGQYF
D gene: -; V gene: TRBV15; clone size: -; J gene: TRBJ2-3; CDR3 DNA: TGTGCCACCAGCGCGGTAGTGACAGATACGCAGTATTTT; CDR3 protein: CATSAVVTDTQYF
D gene: -; V gene: TRBV7-9; clone size: -; J gene: TRBJ2-3; CDR3 DNA: TGTGCCAGCAGCTTAGAAGATCCCGGGGCCACAGATACGCAGTATTTT; CDR3 protein: CASSLEDPGATDTQYF
D gene: -; V gene: TRBV28; clone size: -; J gene: TRBJ2-1; CDR3 DNA: TGTGCCAACACCTCGGGACTCTACTCCTACAATGAGCAGTTCTTC; CDR3 protein: CANTSGLYSYNEQFF
D gene: -; V gene: TRBV2; clone size: few; J gene: TRBJ1-5; CDR3 DNA: TGTGCCAGCAGGATTGGACGGGGAGGACAGCCCCAGCATTTT; CDR3 protein: CASRIGRGGQPQHF
D gene: -; V gene: TRBV5-1; clone size: -; J gene: TRBJ1-5; CDR3 DNA: TGCGCCAGCGCCCAAAGCGTGGGTCAGCCCCAGCATTTT; CDR3 protein: CASAQSVGQPQHF
D gene: TRBD1; V gene: TRBV11-2; clone size: -; J gene: TRBJ2-2; CDR3 DNA: TGTGCCAGCAGCTTAGGACAGGGGTGGTGGGAGCTGTTTTTT; CDR3 protein: CASSLGQGWWELFF
D gene: -; V gene: TRBV28; clone size: -; J gene: TRBJ2-5; CDR3 DNA: TGTGCCAGCAGCCTGGGGAGAGGAGAGCAAGAGACCCAGTACTTC; CDR3 protein: CASSLGRGEQETQYF
D gene: -; V gene: TRBV24-1; clone size: -; J gene: TRBJ2-1; CDR3 DNA: TGTGCCACCAGTGATTGGACAGCCTCCTACAATGAGCAGTTCTTC; CDR3 protein: CATSDWTASYNEQFF
D gene: -; V gene: TRBV5-6; clone size: -; J gene: TRBJ2-1; CDR3 DNA: TGTGCCAGCAGCTTGTGGCAGGCCCTCAATGAGCAGTTCTTC; CDR3 protein: CASSLWQALNEQFF
D gene: TRBD1; V gene: TRBV6-2/TRBV6-3; clone size: -; J gene: TRBJ1-1; CDR3 DNA: TGTGCCAGCAGTTACCCCCTGGAGGGGGCAGGGACTGAAGCTTTCTTT; CDR3 protein: CASSYPLEGAGTEAFF